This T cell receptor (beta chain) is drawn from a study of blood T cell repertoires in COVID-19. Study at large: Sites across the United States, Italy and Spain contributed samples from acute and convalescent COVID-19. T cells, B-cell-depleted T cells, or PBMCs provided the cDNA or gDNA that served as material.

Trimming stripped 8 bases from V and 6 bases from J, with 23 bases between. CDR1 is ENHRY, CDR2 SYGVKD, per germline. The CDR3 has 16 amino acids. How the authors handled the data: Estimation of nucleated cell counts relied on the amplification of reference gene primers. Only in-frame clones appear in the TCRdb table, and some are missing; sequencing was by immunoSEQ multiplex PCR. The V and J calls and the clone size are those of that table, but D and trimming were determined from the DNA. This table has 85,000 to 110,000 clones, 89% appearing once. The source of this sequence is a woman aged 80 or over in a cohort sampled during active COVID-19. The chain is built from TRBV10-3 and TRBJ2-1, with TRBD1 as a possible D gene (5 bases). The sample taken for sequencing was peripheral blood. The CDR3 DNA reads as TGTGCCATCCTAAAGGAAAGTCAGGGTTTATTCAATGAGCAGTTCTTC. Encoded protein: CAILKESQGLFNEQFF.